This T cell receptor beta chain was found in a study of human T cells and chemical hapten exposure. The library labeled individual cDNA molecules by adding unique molecular identifiers to them. The authors' processing: Individual samples carried between 23,224 and 690,600 TCRs, with 85,000 to 100,000 as the median. Using its own MiXCR run on the RACE reads, TCRdb lists one record per CDR3 protein. The V and J calls come from TCRdb's annotation, not from the publication. The sample includes under 400,000 distinct CDR3 sequences, roughly 5.3% of them seen just once. Time point described: pre-sensitization, week 0. As to treatment: therapeutic diphenylcyclopropenone sensitization with weekly scalp DPC. About this clonotype itself: Its antigen is unknown.

Germline V gene lookup returns CDR1 SGDLS and CDR2 YYNGEE. Trimming removed 2 bases at V and 7 bases at J, with 12 bases between. This CDR3 is 13 amino acids long. Study findings and constraints: No change in TCRs above 1 in 1000 frequency was produced by DPC sensitization. There were significantly more large CDR3 similarity clusters among expanded TCRs than among controls.

The V gene is TRBV9, the J gene TRBJ1-1, with D hard to call. The clonotype comes from a woman aged 45-60 years with alopecia areata. Some clones in this sample may be carry-over from other donors' samples. Specimen: whole blood, collected in connection with sensitization to the hapten diphenylcyclopropenone (DPC). For the CDR3, the DNA is TGTGCCAGCAGCGTCCGCCCACACAGTGAAGCTTTCTTT. It encodes CASSVRPHSEAFF.